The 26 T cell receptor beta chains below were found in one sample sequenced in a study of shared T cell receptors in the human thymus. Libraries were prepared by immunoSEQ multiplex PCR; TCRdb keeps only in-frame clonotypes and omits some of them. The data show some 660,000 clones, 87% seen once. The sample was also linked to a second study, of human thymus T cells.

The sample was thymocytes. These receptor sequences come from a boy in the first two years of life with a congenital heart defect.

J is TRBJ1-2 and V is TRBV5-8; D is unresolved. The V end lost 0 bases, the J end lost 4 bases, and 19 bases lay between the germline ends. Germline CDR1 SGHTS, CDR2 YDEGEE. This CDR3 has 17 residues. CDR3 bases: TGTGCCAGCAGCTTGGAAGTAGGCAGGTCTTGTTCCTATGGCTACACCTTC. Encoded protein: CASSLEVGRSCSYGYTF. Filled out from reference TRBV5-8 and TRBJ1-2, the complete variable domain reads EAGVTQSPTHLIKTRGQQATLRCSPISGHTSVYWYQQALGLGLQFLLWYDEGEERNRGNFPPRFSGRQFPNYSSELNVNALELEDSALYLCASSLEVGRSCSYGYTFGSGTRLTVV.

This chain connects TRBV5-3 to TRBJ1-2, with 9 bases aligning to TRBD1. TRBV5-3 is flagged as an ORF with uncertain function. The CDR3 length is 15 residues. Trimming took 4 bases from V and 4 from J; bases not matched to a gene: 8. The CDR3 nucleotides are TGTGCCAGAAGCCTGAGAAGACAGGGGGGCTATGGCTACACCTTC. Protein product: CARSLRRQGGYGYTF.

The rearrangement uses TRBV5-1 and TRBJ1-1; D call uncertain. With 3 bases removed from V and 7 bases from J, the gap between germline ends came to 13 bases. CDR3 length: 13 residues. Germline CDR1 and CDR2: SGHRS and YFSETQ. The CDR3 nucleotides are TGCGCCAGCAGCTCGGTGAGGGCCGGTGAAGCTTTCTTT. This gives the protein CASSSVRAGEAFF.

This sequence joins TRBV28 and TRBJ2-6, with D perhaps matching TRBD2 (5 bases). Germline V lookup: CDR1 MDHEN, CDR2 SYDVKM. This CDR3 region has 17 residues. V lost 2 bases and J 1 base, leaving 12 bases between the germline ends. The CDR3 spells CASSLRRGRSGANVLTF. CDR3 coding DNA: TGTGCCAGCAGTTTACGCCGGGGAAGGTCTGGGGCCAACGTCCTGACTTTC.

CDR3 DNA: TGTGCCAGCAGTAGGGACAGTCATAATGAAAAACTGTTTTTT. Its protein product is CASSRDSHNEKLFF. The gene calls are TRBV27 and TRBJ1-4, with 7 bases lining up with TRBD1. Germline loops: CDR1 MNHEY, CDR2 SMNVEV (reference sequence). This CDR3 comprises 14 residues. J lost 4 bases, V lost 5 bases, and 4 bases had no gene match.

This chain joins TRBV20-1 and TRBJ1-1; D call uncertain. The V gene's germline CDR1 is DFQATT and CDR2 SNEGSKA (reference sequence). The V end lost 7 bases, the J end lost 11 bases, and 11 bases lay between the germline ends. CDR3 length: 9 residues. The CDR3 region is CSVLYPAFF. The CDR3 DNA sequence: TGCAGTGTCCTTTATCCTGCTTTCTTT.

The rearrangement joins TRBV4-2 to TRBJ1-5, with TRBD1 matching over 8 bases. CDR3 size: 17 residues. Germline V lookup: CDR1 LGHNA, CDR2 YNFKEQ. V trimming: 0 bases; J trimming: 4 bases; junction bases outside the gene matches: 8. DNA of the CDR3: TGTGCCAGCAGCCAAGATCTCGAGGACAGGGAGAATCAGCCCCAGCATTTT. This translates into CASSQDLEDRENQPQHF.

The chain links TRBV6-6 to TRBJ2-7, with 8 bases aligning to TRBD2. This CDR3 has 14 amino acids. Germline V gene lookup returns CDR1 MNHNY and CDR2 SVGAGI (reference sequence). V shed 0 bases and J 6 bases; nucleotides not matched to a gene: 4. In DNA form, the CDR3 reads TGTGCCAGCAGTTACTCCCTAGCGGGTCCCGAGCAGTACTTC. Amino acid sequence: CASSYSLAGPEQYF.

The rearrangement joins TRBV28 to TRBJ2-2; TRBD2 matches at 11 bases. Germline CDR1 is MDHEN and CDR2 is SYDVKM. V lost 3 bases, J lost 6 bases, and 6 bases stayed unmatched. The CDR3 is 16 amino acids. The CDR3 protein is CASSFLTSGIAGELFF. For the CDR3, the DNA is TGTGCCAGCAGTTTTTTGACTAGCGGGATAGCCGGGGAGCTGTTTTTT.

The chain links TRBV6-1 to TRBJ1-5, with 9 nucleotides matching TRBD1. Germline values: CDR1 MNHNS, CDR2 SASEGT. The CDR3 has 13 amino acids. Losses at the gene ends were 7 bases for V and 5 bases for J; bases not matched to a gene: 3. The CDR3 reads CASTGTGHQPQHF. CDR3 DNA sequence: TGTGCCAGCACCGGGACAGGGCATCAGCCCCAGCATTTT.

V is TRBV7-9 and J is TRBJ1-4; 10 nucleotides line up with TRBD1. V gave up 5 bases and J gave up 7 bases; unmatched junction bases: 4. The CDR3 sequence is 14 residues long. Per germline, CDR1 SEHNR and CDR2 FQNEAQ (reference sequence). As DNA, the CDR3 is TGTGCCAGCAGCACTGACAGGGGGCCTGAAAAACTGTTTTTT. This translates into CASSTDRGPEKLFF.

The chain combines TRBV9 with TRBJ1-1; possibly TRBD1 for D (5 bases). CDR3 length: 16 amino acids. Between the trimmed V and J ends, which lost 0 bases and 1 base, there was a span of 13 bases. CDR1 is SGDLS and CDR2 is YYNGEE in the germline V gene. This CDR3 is CASSVEGRERNTEAFF. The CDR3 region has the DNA TGTGCCAGCAGCGTAGAGGGGCGGGAGAGGAACACTGAAGCTTTCTTT.

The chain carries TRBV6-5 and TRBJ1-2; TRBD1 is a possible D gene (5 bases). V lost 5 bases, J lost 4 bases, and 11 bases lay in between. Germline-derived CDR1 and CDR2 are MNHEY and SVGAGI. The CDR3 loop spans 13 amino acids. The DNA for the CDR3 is TGTGCCAGCAGTCCAGGACACATCTATGGCTACACCTTC. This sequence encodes CASSPGHIYGYTF.

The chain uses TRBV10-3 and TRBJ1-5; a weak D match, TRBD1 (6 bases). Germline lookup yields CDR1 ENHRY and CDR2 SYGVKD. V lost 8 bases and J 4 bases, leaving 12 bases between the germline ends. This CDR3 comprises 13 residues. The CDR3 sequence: CAIGGGGNQPQHF. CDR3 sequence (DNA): TGTGCCATCGGGGGCGGGGGAAATCAGCCCCAGCATTTT.

The CDR3 here is CAWSVLAGDGSDTQYF. CDR3 sequence (DNA): TGTGCCTGGAGCGTACTAGCGGGAGATGGGTCAGATACGCAGTATTTT. The rearrangement joins TRBV30 to TRBJ2-3, with 11 bases fitting TRBD2. From germline, CDR1 is GTSNPN and CDR2 SVGIG (reference sequence). The trim removed 3 bases at V and 4 bases at J, leaving 9 bases unmatched. This CDR3 has 16 residues.

The CDR3: CASGGGWPSANEQFF. In DNA, the CDR3 is TGTGCCAGCGGGGGGGGGTGGCCGAGCGCCAATGAGCAGTTCTTC. The V and J genes are TRBV6-5 and TRBJ2-1; TRBD2 aligns across 7 bases. Trimming took 8 bases from V and 6 from J; bases not matched to a gene: 13. The CDR3 is 15 residues long. Germline lookup yields CDR1 MNHEY and CDR2 SVGAGI.

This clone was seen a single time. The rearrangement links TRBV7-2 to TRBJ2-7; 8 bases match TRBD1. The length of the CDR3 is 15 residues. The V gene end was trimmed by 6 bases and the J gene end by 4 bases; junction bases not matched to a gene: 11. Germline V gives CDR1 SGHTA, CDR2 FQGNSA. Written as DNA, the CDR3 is TGTGCCAGCAGACTATCACAGGGGGGCGAATACGAGCAGTACTTC. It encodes CASRLSQGGEYEQYF.

CDR3 DNA: TGTGCCAGCAGCCCCCCCCAGGGGAACACTGAAGCTTTCTTT. Its protein is CASSPPQGNTEAFF. The chain combines TRBV5-5 with TRBJ1-1; TRBD1 is a possible D gene (5 bases). Trimming took 4 bases from V and 1 from J, leaving 11 bases between them. Germline CDR1 reads SGHKS; CDR2 reads YYEKEE (reference sequence). CDR3 length: 14 residues.

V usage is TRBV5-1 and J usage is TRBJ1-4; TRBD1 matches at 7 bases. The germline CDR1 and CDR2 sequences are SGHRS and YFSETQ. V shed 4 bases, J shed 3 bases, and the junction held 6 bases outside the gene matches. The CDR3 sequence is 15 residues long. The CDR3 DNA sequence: TGCGCCAGCAGCCCCCGACAGGGCCCTAATGAAAAACTGTTTTTT. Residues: CASSPRQGPNEKLFF.

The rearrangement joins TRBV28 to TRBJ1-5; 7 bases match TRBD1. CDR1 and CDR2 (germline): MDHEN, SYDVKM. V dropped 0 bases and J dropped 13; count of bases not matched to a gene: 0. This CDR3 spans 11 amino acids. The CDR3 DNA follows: TGTGCCAGCAGTTTATGGGGACAGCAGCATTTT. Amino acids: CASSLWGQQHF.

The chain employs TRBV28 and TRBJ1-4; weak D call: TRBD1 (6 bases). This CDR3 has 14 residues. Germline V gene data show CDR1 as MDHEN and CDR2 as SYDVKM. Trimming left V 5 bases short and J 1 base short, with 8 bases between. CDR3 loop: CASSPRGTNEKLFF. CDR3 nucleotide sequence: TGTGCCAGCAGTCCCAGGGGAACTAATGAAAAACTGTTTTTT.

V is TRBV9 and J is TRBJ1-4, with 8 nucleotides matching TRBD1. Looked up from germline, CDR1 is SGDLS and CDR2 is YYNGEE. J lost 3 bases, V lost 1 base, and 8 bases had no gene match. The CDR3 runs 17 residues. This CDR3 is CASSVSPDRGSNEKLFF. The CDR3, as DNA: TGTGCCAGCAGCGTAAGCCCCGACAGGGGTTCTAATGAAAAACTGTTTTTT.

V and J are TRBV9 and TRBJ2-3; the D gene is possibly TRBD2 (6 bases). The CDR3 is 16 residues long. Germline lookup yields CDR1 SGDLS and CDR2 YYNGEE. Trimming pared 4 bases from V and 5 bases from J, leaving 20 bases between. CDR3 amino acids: CASSPRGVTGGDTQYF. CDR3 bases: TGTGCCAGCAGCCCTAGGGGAGTTACCGGGGGAGATACGCAGTATTTT.

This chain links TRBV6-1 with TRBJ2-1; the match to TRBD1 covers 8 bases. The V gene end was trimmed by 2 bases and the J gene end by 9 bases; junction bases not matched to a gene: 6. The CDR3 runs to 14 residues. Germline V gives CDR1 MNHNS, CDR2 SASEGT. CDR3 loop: CASSEPRQGCEQFF. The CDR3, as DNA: TGTGCCAGCAGTGAACCCCGACAGGGGTGTGAGCAGTTCTTC.

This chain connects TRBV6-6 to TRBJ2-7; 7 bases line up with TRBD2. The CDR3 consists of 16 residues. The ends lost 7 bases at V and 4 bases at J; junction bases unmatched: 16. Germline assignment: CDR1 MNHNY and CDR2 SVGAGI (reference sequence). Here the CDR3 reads CASTISSGSGVYEQYF. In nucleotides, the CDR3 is TGTGCCAGCACCATATCCTCCGGGAGCGGGGTATACGAGCAGTACTTC.

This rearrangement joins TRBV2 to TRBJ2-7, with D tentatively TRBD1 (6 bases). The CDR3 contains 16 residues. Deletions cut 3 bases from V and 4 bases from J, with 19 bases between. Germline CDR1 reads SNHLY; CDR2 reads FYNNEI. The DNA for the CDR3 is TGTGCCAGCAGTGATCTTTGGGACAATGATGAATACGAGCAGTACTTC. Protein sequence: CASSDLWDNDEYEQYF.